One and the same sample provided the 17 T cell receptor beta chains below, sequenced in a study of blood T cell repertoires in COVID-19. Clones were read by immunoSEQ multiplex PCR, and TCRdb kept only the in-frame ones, dropping some. This repertoire shows about 270,000 clones, approximately 90% found once; its top ten account for about 4%. The sequenced sample consisted of PBMCs or T cells enriched from blood (not recorded which). These TCRs come from a woman younger than 45 with acute COVID-19.

This clone occurred once. The chain employs TRBV27 and TRBJ2-3; D might be TRBD2 (6 bases). The germline V gene encodes CDR1 MNHEY and CDR2 SMNVEV (reference sequence). CDR3 length: 15 amino acids. The V end lost 2 bases, the J end lost 2 bases, and 11 bases lay between the germline ends. The CDR3 coding sequence is TGTGCCAGCAGTTTACTAGCGTCCTCCACAGATACGCAGTATTTT. Translated, it gives CASSLLASSTDTQYF.

The chain has TRBV1 and TRBJ2-5; the table's D call, TRBD2, was not checked against the DNA. TRBV1 is assigned pseudogene status. The CDR3 runs 12 residues. The CDR3 DNA follows: TGCACCAGCGGGAGGCCCGCAGGGACCCAGTACTTC. Translated, it gives CTSGRPAGTQYF.

This chain uses TRBV25-1 with TRBJ2-1; D not certain. Germline lookup yields CDR1 MGHDK and CDR2 SYGVNS. Trimming took 3 bases from V and 8 from J, leaving 11 bases between them. This CDR3 has 13 residues. The DNA of the CDR3 is TGTGCCAGCAGTGAGGGCAGCTTTGATGAGCAGTTCTTC. Translation gives CASSEGSFDEQFF. Drawing the rest from reference TRBV25-1 and TRBJ2-1, the complete variable domain is EADIYQTPRYLVIGTGKKITLECSQTMGHDKMYWYQQDPGMELHLIHYSYGVNSTEKGDLSSESTVSRIRTEHFPLTLESARPSHTSQYLCASSEGSFDEQFFGPGTRLTVL.

This clone was counted a single time. This chain joins TRBV24-1 and TRBJ2-5; D ambiguous. Trimming took off 4 bases at V and 1 base at J, with 6 bases between the two ends. Germline V gene sequence: CDR1 KGHDR, CDR2 SFDVKD. The CDR3 loop spans 13 amino acids. As DNA, the CDR3 is TGTGCCACCAGTGAGTCGTCCCAAGAGACCCAGTACTTC. Amino acid sequence: CATSESSQETQYF.

The genes are TRBV5-6 and TRBJ1-4, with 9 bases matching TRBD1. Germline-derived CDR1 and CDR2 are SGHDT and YYEEEE. The CDR3 runs 14 residues. The V and J ends lost 4 bases and 8 bases, in that order; junction bases with no gene match: 6. This chain's CDR3 is CASSGGQGTEKLFF. The CDR3 region has the DNA TGTGCCAGCAGCGGGGGACAGGGTACAGAAAAACTGTTTTTT.

This sequence joins TRBV7-9 and TRBJ1-3, with TRBD1 as a possible D gene (6 bases). The CDR3 runs to 14 residues. CDR1 and CDR2 (germline): SEHNR, FQNEAQ (reference sequence). Trimming shortened V by 3 bases and J by 2 bases, and 8 bases separated the two germline ends. CDR3 region: CASSFSGAGNTIYF. The CDR3 coding sequence is TGTGCCAGCAGCTTCTCAGGGGCTGGAAACACCATATATTTT.

The J gene is TRBJ2-1, the V gene TRBV6-2 or TRBV6-3; 13 positions agree with TRBD2. Germline CDR1 is MNHEY and CDR2 is SVGEGT. This CDR3 has 15 amino acids. V lost 6 bases to trimming and J lost 7 bases; unmatched junction nucleotides: 6. The chain's CDR3 is CASSLLAGGQNEQFF. CDR3 in DNA: TGTGCCAGCAGCCTACTAGCGGGAGGGCAAAATGAGCAGTTCTTC.

The chain combines TRBV25-1 with TRBJ1-5; 7 nucleotides align to TRBD1. The V gene's germline CDR1 is MGHDK and CDR2 SYGVNS. After removal of 2 bases from V and 6 bases from J, the junction contained 7 bases not matched to a gene. The CDR3 is made up of 15 amino acids. The CDR3 nucleotides are TGTGCCAGCAGTGAAGTGGGGACAGTTGGTCAGCCCCAGCATTTT. The encoded protein is CASSEVGTVGQPQHF.

The DNA for the CDR3 is TGTGCCAGCTCACCGGGACAGGGGGCGGGTGAGCAGTACTTC. It codes for CASSPGQGAGEQYF. This chain links TRBV18 with TRBJ2-7; TRBD1 matches 12 bases. Trimming took 3 bases from V and 7 from J; bases not matched to a gene: 4. Germline V gene data show CDR1 as KGHSH and CDR2 as LQKENI. The CDR3 contains 14 residues.

The rearrangement joins TRBV4-3 to TRBJ2-7; possibly TRBD1 for D (6 bases). The CDR3 totals 14 residues. V gave up 1 base and J gave up 1 base, with 8 bases separating them. The germline V gene encodes CDR1 LGHNA and CDR2 YSLEER. CDR3 DNA sequence: TGCGCCAGCAGCCAAGGGACAGCTTCCTACGAGCAGTACTTC. Translating gives CASSQGTASYEQYF.

This clone was counted once. The rearrangement links TRBV28 to TRBJ2-1; 7 nucleotides align to TRBD2. V lost 4 bases to trimming and J lost 0 bases; unmatched junction nucleotides: 9. Germline CDR1 reads MDHEN; CDR2 reads SYDVKM. The CDR3 is 17 residues long. The CDR3 spells CASSSRSLAVSYNEQFF. In nucleotides, the CDR3 is TGTGCCAGCAGTTCCAGATCTCTAGCGGTCTCCTACAATGAGCAGTTCTTC.

The chain carries TRBV2 and TRBJ2-7, with D perhaps TRBD2 (5 bases). The CDR3 runs 13 residues. Between the trimmed V and J ends, which lost 3 bases and 3 bases, there was a span of 9 bases. The germline V gene has CDR1 SNHLY and CDR2 FYNNEI. CDR3 bases: TGTGCCAGCAGTGATTGGGGAGACTACGAGCAGTACTTC. The encoded protein is CASSDWGDYEQYF. The variable domain in full, with the rest retrieved from reference TRBV2 and TRBJ2-7, is EPEVTQTPSHQVTQMGQEVILRCVPISNHLYFYWYRQILGQKVEFLVSFYNNEISEKSEIFDDQFSVERPDGSNFTLKIRSTKLEDSAMYFCASSDWGDYEQYFGPGTRLTVT.

Details on this clone: A read error may produce the germline difference seen at one junction end. The CDR3 sequence: CAIRESSGTYNEQFF. The CDR3 DNA is TGTGCCATCAGAGAGTCTAGCGGTACCTACAATGAGCAGTTCTTC. The chain is built from TRBV10-3 and TRBJ2-1; 7 positions agree with TRBD2. This CDR3 is 15 amino acids long. Germline lookup yields CDR1 ENHRY and CDR2 SYGVKD.

V and J are TRBV30 and TRBJ1-5; D not certain. Germline V gene sequence: CDR1 GTSNPN, CDR2 SVGIG (reference sequence). The CDR3 is 14 residues long. V was shortened by 4 bases and J by 6 bases, with 16 bases between the two germline ends. CDR3 sequence (DNA): TGTGCCTGGACCCATCGGGGTAAATTTCAGCCCCAGCATTTT. This encodes CAWTHRGKFQPQHF.

This chain joins TRBV7-2 and TRBJ2-7; TRBD2 matches at 8 bases. Germline loops: CDR1 SGHTA, CDR2 FQGNSA. V shed 2 bases and J 4 bases; nucleotides not matched to a gene: 10. This CDR3 comprises 16 residues. The CDR3 reads CASSLLTSAAAYEQYF. Here the CDR3 DNA reads TGTGCCAGCAGCTTATTGACTAGCGCAGCCGCTTACGAGCAGTACTTC.

This rearrangement joins TRBV28 to TRBJ2-2, with D tentatively TRBD2 (6 bases). This CDR3 has 17 amino acids. Per germline, CDR1 MDHEN and CDR2 SYDVKM. V was trimmed by 3 bases and J by 9 bases, leaving 23 bases between them. CDR3 sequence: CASSLSQPGLPARELFF. The CDR3 region has the DNA TGTGCCAGCAGTTTGTCTCAACCGGGACTTCCCGCTAGGGAGCTGTTTTTT.

The J gene is TRBJ1-6, the V gene TRBV9; no clear D. The V end was cut by 0 bases, the J end by 8 bases, with 9 bases between. CDR3 size: 14 residues. Germline loops: CDR1 SGDLS, CDR2 YYNGEE. CDR3 loop: CASSVDEGDSPLHF. Written as DNA, the CDR3 is TGTGCCAGCAGCGTAGATGAGGGAGATTCACCCCTCCACTTT. The complete variable domain, with remaining parts taken from reference TRBV9 and TRBJ1-6, reads DSGVTQTPKHLITATGQRVTLRCSPRSGDLSVYWYQQSLDQGLQFLIQYYNGEERAKGNILERFSAQQFPDLHSELNLSSLELGDSALYFCASSVDEGDSPLHFGNGTRLTVT.